What follows are 21 T cell receptor beta chains derived from one specimen sequenced in a study of blood T cell repertoires in COVID-19. Here immunoSEQ multiplex PCR was the method, and the copy in TCRdb shows in-frame clones only, minus some. This table has about 210,000 clones, roughly 78% appearing once. The sample consisted of peripheral blood. The source is a woman in her 40s with acute or convalescent COVID-19.

This clone has a handful of counts. The V call is TRBV4-1, the J call TRBJ2-7, with D perhaps matching TRBD2 (7 bases). Trimming cost V 0 bases and J 2 bases, with 8 bases left between them. This CDR3 has 14 residues. CDR1 MGHRA and CDR2 YSYEKL come from the germline V gene. The CDR3 DNA sequence: TGCGCCAGCAGCCAAGAGGGGGGGCCCTACGAGCAGTACTTC. It specifies CASSQEGGPYEQYF.

CDR3 nucleotide sequence: TGTGCCAGCAGTTACCGCGGGTCGGACTACAATGAGCAGTTCTTC. This encodes CASSYRGSDYNEQFF. The chain joins TRBV6-5 to TRBJ2-1; D possibly corresponds to TRBD2 (5 bases). The germline gives CDR1 MNHEY, CDR2 SVGAGI. CDR3 length: 15 amino acids. Trimming pared 2 bases from V and 3 bases from J, leaving 11 bases between.

This clone was observed a single time. The chain recombines TRBV2 with TRBJ1-6; no reliable D call. Germline V lookup: CDR1 SNHLY, CDR2 FYNNEI. V was shortened by 4 bases and J by 3 bases, with 10 bases between the two germline ends. This CDR3 contains 15 residues. The CDR3 bases are TGTGCCAGCAGTGGGGAGGTCCTCTATAATTCACCCCTCCACTTT. This sequence encodes CASSGEVLYNSPLHF.

The J gene is TRBJ2-2, the V gene TRBV7-8; D is ambiguous. CDR1 and CDR2 from the germline V gene are SGHVS and FQNEAQ. V shed 4 bases and J shed 1 base, with 10 bases lying between them. This CDR3 region has 15 residues. The CDR3 bases are TGTGCCAGCAGCTGGTTACAGCAGAACACCGGGGAGCTGTTTTTT. It specifies CASSWLQQNTGELFF. The whole variable domain, remainder taken from reference TRBV7-8 and TRBJ2-2, is GAGVSQSPRYKVAKRGQDVALRCDPISGHVSLFWYQQALGQGPEFLTYFQNEAQLDKSGLPSDRFFAERPEGSVSTLKIQRTQQEDSAVYLCASSWLQQNTGELFFGEGSRLTVL.

This chain connects TRBV15 to TRBJ2-7; 9 bases agree with TRBD1. CDR1 is LNHNV and CDR2 is YYDKDF in the germline V gene (reference sequence). Trimming took 4 bases from V and 4 from J; bases not matched to a gene: 11. The CDR3 has 16 residues. CDR3 nucleotides: TGTGCCACCAGCAATGAACAATTCGGGACAGGGTACGAGCAGTACTTC. Protein product: CATSNEQFGTGYEQYF.

The gene calls are TRBV2 and TRBJ1-5; D gene uncertain. Trimming took 1 base from V and 3 from J, leaving 10 bases between them. This CDR3 is built from 15 residues. Germline CDR1 is SNHLY and CDR2 is FYNNEI. CDR3 sequence: CASSEDSFINQPQHF. CDR3 DNA: TGTGCCAGCAGTGAAGACAGCTTCATCAATCAGCCCCAGCATTTT.

The chain combines TRBV2 with TRBJ1-5; maybe TRBD1 (5 bases). The CDR3 length is 14 residues. CDR1 is SNHLY and CDR2 is FYNNEI in the germline V gene. Trimming stripped 6 bases from V and 3 bases from J, with 12 bases between. The CDR3 DNA follows: TGTGCCAGCAGGCTTGACAGCCCCAATCAGCCCCAGCATTTT. Encoded protein: CASRLDSPNQPQHF.

The rearrangement joins TRBV14 to TRBJ1-1, with D possibly being TRBD1 (6 bases). Per germline, CDR1 SGHDN and CDR2 FVKESK. There are 17 residues in the CDR3. V was trimmed by 4 bases and J by 2 bases, leaving 20 bases between them. The CDR3 sequence is CASSPRRPGVGNTEAFF. The CDR3 coding sequence is TGTGCCAGCAGCCCCCGTCGGCCAGGGGTCGGTAACACTGAAGCTTTCTTT.

V gene TRBV7-6 combines with J gene TRBJ2-1; a possible D gene is TRBD2 (6 bases). The germline CDR1 and CDR2 sequences are SGHVS and FNYEAQ. The CDR3 is made up of 15 amino acids. V dropped 1 base and J dropped 7 bases, with 14 bases sitting between them. CDR3 bases: TGTGCCAGCAGCTTAGGGGGGGTGTTGGTAAATGAGCAGTTCTTC. Protein product: CASSLGGVLVNEQFF.

A few counts support this clone. V gene TRBV3-1 (or the pseudogene TRBV3-2) combines with J gene TRBJ1-2; maybe TRBD1 (6 bases). The CDR3 consists of 15 residues. Germline values: CDR1 LGHDT, CDR2 YNNKEL (reference sequence). V lost 4 bases, J lost 2 bases, and 14 bases lay in between. This CDR3 is CASSRTSDRNYGYTF. CDR3 bases: TGTGCCAGCAGCCGCACCAGCGACAGGAACTATGGCTACACCTTC.

This clone was seen only once. The chain carries TRBV11-3 and TRBJ2-2; D might be TRBD2 (5 bases). V was cut by 5 bases and J by 5 bases, with 9 bases left in between. The V gene's germline CDR1 is SGHNT and CDR2 YENEEA. This CDR3 is built from 13 residues. The CDR3, as DNA: TGTGCCAGCAGCCCCACTAGGACCGGGGAGCTGTTTTTT. This translates into CASSPTRTGELFF.

This sequence joins TRBV19 and TRBJ2-1; 7 bases line up with TRBD2. The CDR3 is 15 amino acids. Germline CDR1 reads LNHDA; CDR2 reads SQIVND (reference sequence). After removal of 2 bases from V and 8 bases from J, the junction contained 9 bases not matched to a gene. CDR3 coding DNA: TGTGCCAGTAGTATATTCGGACTAGTCCCCTATGAGCAGTTCTTC. Protein: CASSIFGLVPYEQFF.

V usage is TRBV2 and J usage is TRBJ2-7; TRBD2 aligns across 7 bases. V was clipped by 2 bases and J by 0 bases; unmatched bases: 1. This CDR3 has 14 residues. Germline loops: CDR1 SNHLY, CDR2 FYNNEI. In DNA, the CDR3 is TGTGCCAGCAGTGAACTAGCGGCCTCCTACGAGCAGTACTTC. Its translation is CASSELAASYEQYF.

This chain uses TRBV7-7 with TRBJ2-1, with D possibly TRBD2 on 5 matching bases. The CDR3 extends over 15 amino acids. V lost 1 base to trimming and J lost 4 bases, with 11 bases between them. CDR1 SSHAT and CDR2 FNYEAQ come from the germline V gene (reference sequence). The CDR3 reads CASSLDASRYNEQFF. For the CDR3, the DNA is TGTGCCAGCAGCTTAGATGCTAGCAGATACAATGAGCAGTTCTTC.

V gene TRBV2 combines with J gene TRBJ2-7; 11 nucleotides line up with TRBD2. The CDR3 covers 14 residues. Germline trimming cut 6 bases from V and 3 bases from J; bases unmatched to any gene: 4. The germline gives CDR1 SNHLY, CDR2 FYNNEI. The chain's CDR3 is CASSSGLAVYEQYF. In DNA, the CDR3 is TGTGCCAGCAGCTCGGGACTAGCGGTCTACGAGCAGTACTTC.

This clone was observed a handful of times. The sample has other DNA sequences that encode this CDR3 too. V is TRBV29-1 and J is TRBJ2-7; tentative D call: TRBD2 (7 bases). The V gene lost 6 bases and the J gene lost 4 bases, with 13 bases spanning the gap. The CDR3 length is 12 residues. Germline CDR1 reads SQVTM; CDR2 reads ANQGSEA. This CDR3 is CSVGGGAYEQYF. CDR3 nucleotides: TGCAGCGTGGGAGGGGGTGCGTACGAGCAGTACTTC.

The chain has TRBV7-2 and TRBJ1-5; D call uncertain. The germline V gene has CDR1 SGHTA and CDR2 FQGNSA. There are 12 residues in the CDR3. The ends were cut back, 3 bases at V and 6 bases at J, with 6 bases in the middle. For the CDR3, the DNA is TGTGCCAGCAGCTTTCTTCGTCAGCCCCAGCATTTT. As protein: CASSFLRQPQHF.

This chain connects TRBV11-2 to TRBJ2-5; 12 bases agree with TRBD1. The germline V gene encodes CDR1 SGHAT and CDR2 FQNNGV. The CDR3 length is 15 residues. V trimming: 6 bases; J trimming: 4 bases; junction bases outside the gene matches: 6. CDR3 bases: TGTGCCAGCAGTGAGGGACAGGGGGCTAGAGAGACCCAGTACTTC. Amino acid sequence: CASSEGQGARETQYF.

This clone has just one count. The chain employs TRBV6-2 or TRBV6-3 and TRBJ2-7; 14 bases fit TRBD2. The CDR3 sequence is 17 residues long. Germline lookup yields CDR1 MNHEY and CDR2 SVGEGT. The V segment lost 2 bases and the J segment 0 bases; nucleotides outside the gene matches: 3. CDR3: CASSYPGLAGDSYEQYF. CDR3 DNA sequence: TGTGCCAGCAGTTACCCGGGACTAGCGGGGGACTCCTACGAGCAGTACTTC.

The chain carries TRBV10-3 and TRBJ1-3, with TRBD1 matching 11 bases. Trimming cost V 11 bases and J 5 bases; bases outside gene matches: 14. The germline V gene encodes CDR1 ENHRY and CDR2 SYGVKD. The CDR3 has 16 residues. This chain's CDR3 is CAVSPGGQGERNTIYF. CDR3 in DNA: TGTGCCGTTTCCCCTGGGGGACAGGGGGAAAGAAACACCATATATTTT.

The genes are TRBV7-8 and TRBJ2-5, with D uncertain. This CDR3 comprises 12 residues. V was trimmed by 5 bases and J by 4 bases, leaving 8 bases between them. CDR1 is SGHVS, CDR2 FQNEAQ, per germline. Here the CDR3 DNA reads TGTGCCAGCAGCCTGAGGCCAGAGACCCAGTACTTC. The encoded protein is CASSLRPETQYF.